This T cell receptor beta chain was observed in a study of T-cell reconstitution after alpha-beta-depleted transplantation in children. TCRbeta library construction was performed incorporating unique molecular identifiers. TCRdb reprocessed the PCR reads via MiXCR and lists one record per CDR3 protein. The sample carries roughly 500,000 distinct CDR3 sequences, approximately 29% recorded once. Source: PBMCs from the stem cell graft donor, taken from the stem cell graft. The sequence was collected from a human donor who donated a stem cell graft to a child with aplastic anemia.

CDR3 residues: CATMGSNNEQFF. The CDR3, as DNA: TGTGCCACCATGGGGAGTAACAATGAGCAGTTCTTC. The rearrangement joins TRBV24-1 to TRBJ2-1, with a tentative D call TRBD2 (5 bases). This CDR3 comprises 12 residues. Trimming took off 8 bases at V and 5 bases at J, with 9 bases between the two ends. The V gene's germline CDR1 is KGHDR and CDR2 SFDVKD.